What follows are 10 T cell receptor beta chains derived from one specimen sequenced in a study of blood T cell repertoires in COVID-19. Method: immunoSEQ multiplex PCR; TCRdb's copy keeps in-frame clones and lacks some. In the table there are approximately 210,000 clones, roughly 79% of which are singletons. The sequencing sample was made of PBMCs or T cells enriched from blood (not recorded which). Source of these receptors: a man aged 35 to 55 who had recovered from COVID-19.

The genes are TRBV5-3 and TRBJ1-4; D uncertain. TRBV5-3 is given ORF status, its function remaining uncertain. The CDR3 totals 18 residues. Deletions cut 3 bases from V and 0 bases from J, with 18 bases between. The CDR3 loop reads CARSSLVPSLATNEKLFF. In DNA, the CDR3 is TGTGCCAGAAGCTCCCTTGTCCCATCACTGGCAACTAATGAAAAACTGTTTTTT.

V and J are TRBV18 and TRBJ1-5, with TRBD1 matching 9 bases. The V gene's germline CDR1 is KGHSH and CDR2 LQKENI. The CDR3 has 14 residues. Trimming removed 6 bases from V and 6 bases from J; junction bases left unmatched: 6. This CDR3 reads CASSYGTGSQPQHF. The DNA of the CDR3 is TGTGCCAGCTCCTACGGGACAGGGAGTCAGCCCCAGCATTTT.

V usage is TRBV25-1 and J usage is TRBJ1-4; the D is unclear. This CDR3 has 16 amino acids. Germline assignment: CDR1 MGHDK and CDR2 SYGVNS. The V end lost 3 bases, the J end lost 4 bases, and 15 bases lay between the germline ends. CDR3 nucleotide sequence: TGTGCCAGCAGTGACCTAAAGGCAGGTTATAATGAAAAACTGTTTTTT. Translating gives CASSDLKAGYNEKLFF.

CDR3 sequence (DNA): TGTGCCAGCACTCAACAGGGAACCCGGGAGCTGTTTTTT. It specifies CASTQQGTRELFF. J is TRBJ2-2 and V is TRBV2, with TRBD1 as a possible D gene (6 bases). The germline gives CDR1 SNHLY, CDR2 FYNNEI. CDR3 length: 13 amino acids. Trimming took off 7 bases at V and 9 bases at J, with 15 bases between the two ends.

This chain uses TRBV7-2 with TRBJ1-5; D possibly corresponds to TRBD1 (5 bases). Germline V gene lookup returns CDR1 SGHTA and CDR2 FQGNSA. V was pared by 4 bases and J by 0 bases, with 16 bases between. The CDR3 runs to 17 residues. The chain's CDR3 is CASSWTLTEYSNQPQHF. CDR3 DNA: TGTGCCAGCAGCTGGACACTTACTGAATATAGCAATCAGCCCCAGCATTTT.

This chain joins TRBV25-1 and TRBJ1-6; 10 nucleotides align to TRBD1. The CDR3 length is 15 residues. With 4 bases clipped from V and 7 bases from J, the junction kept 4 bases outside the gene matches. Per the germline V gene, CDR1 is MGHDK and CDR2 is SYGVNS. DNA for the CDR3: TGTGCCAGCAGTGGCGGGGGACAGGGGAATTCACCCCTCCACTTT. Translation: CASSGGGQGNSPLHF.

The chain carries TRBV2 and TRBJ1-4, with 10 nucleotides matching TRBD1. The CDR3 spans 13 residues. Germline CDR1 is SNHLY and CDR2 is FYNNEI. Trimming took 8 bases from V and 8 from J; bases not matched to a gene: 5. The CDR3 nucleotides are TGTGCCAGCCGGGACAGGGGACGAGAAAAACTGTTTTTT. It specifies CASRDRGREKLFF.

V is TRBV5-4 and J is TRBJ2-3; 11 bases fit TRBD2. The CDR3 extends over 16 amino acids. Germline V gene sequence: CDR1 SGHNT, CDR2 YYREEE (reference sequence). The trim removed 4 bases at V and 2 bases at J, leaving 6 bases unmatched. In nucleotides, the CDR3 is TGTGCCAGCAGCCAAAGACTAGCGGGGATCACAGATACGCAGTATTTT. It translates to CASSQRLAGITDTQYF.

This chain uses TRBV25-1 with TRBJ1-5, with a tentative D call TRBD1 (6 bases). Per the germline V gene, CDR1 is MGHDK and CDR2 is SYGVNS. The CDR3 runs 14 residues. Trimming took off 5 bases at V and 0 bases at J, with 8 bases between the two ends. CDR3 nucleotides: TGTGCCAGCAGTCTAGGGGGTAGCAATCAGCCCCAGCATTTT. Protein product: CASSLGGSNQPQHF.

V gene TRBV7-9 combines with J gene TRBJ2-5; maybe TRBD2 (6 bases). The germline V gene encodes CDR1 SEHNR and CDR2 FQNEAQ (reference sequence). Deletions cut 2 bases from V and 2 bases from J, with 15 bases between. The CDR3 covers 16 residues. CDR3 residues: CASSLRRLEDQETQYF. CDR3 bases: TGTGCCAGCAGCTTAAGGCGACTAGAAGATCAAGAGACCCAGTACTTC.